The 4 T cell receptor beta chains below were found in one sample sequenced in a study of CD8 T cells in Susac syndrome. The RNA, roughly 0.5 to 1 ug, was put through reverse transcription using random hexamers. TCRdb called the immunoSEQ multiplex PCR reads again in MiXCR, with one record for every CDR3 protein. The data contain approximately 190,000 distinct CDR3 sequences, almost 96% of them seen just once; the ten biggest clones take up roughly 0.098%. The sample taken for sequencing was CD4+ T cells from PBMCs. All receptors derive from a human donor with Susac syndrome.

This clonotype was found a few times. J is TRBJ2-1 and V is TRBV7-2; D not certain. Germline assignment: CDR1 SGHTA and CDR2 FQGNSA. Trimming left V 1 base short and J 5 bases short, with 0 bases between. The CDR3 consists of 11 residues. CDR3: CASSLDNEQFF. CDR3 DNA sequence: TGTGCCAGCAGCTTAGACAATGAGCAGTTCTTC.

The CDR3 coding sequence is TGTGCCAGCAGCCGGGACAGGGGAAGCTACGAGCAGTACTTC. As protein: CASSRDRGSYEQYF. The J gene is TRBJ2-7, the V gene TRBV12-3 or TRBV12-4; 10 bases map to TRBD1. The ends lost 6 bases at V and 3 bases at J; junction bases unmatched: 5. This CDR3 has 14 residues.

V usage is TRBV5-4 and J usage is TRBJ2-5, with D perhaps matching TRBD1 or TRBD2 (5 bases each). The CDR3 consists of 14 residues. Trimming removed 4 bases at V and 4 bases at J, with 14 bases between. The germline gives CDR1 SGHNT, CDR2 YYREEE (reference sequence). As DNA, the CDR3 is TGTGCCAGCAGCACCCCGGGACCATCAGAGACCCAGTACTTC. This encodes CASSTPGPSETQYF.

The chain employs TRBV20-1 and TRBJ1-2; perhaps TRBD1 as D (6 bases). The V end lost 6 bases, the J end lost 3 bases, and 17 bases lay between the germline ends. In germline, CDR1 is DFQATT, CDR2 SNEGSKA (reference sequence). The CDR3 runs to 14 residues. The CDR3 DNA is TGCAGTGCCACCAGTACAGGGTACGACTATGGCTACACCTTC. Encoded protein: CSATSTGYDYGYTF.